Sequencing of this TCR beta chain was carried out in a study of vaccination effects on CD4 cells after COVID-19. Turning to the study itself: Cultures of about 2 million PBMC per well contained 8 to 10 IU/ml IL-2 plus 10 ug/ml peptides.

The ends lost 5 bases at V and 7 bases at J; junction bases unmatched: 8. Germline CDR1 is SGHTA and CDR2 is FQGNSA. This CDR3 has 14 residues. Clones were read by immunoSEQ multiplex PCR, and TCRdb kept only the in-frame ones, dropping some. The table has about 50,000 clones, about 76% seen once; the top ten hold under 7%. Worth noting for this clone: Its cognate antigen is unknown.

After roughly eleven days in culture, the CD4+ T cells were isolated. The infection with SARS-CoV-2 (confirmed by PCR) occurred in this person between March and December 2020. Each participant was given two doses of one vaccine (BNT162b2 or mRNA-1273). This rearrangement joins TRBV7-2 to TRBJ2-7, with 10 positions matching TRBD1. The specimen comprised CD4+ T cells from PBMCs cultured without peptide, sampled after COVID-19 vaccination. This sequence was found in a human donor who had a prior SARS-CoV-2 infection. The CDR3 bases are TGTGCCAGCAGCCTTGGGACAGGGGCGGGGGAGCAGTACTTC. Protein: CASSLGTGAGEQYF. Filled out from reference TRBV7-2 and TRBJ2-7, the complete variable domain reads GAGVSQSPSNKVTEKGKDVELRCDPISGHTALYWYRQSLGQGLEFLIYFQGNSAPDKSGLPSDRFSAERTGGSVSTLTIQRTQQEDSAVYLCASSLGTGAGEQYFGPGTRLTVT.